This T cell receptor beta chain was captured by sequencing in a study of cytomegalovirus exposure and HLA in healthy donors. About this clone itself: The identical CDR3 is also encoded by other nucleotide sequences in the sample.

Trimming cost V 3 bases and J 1 base, with 6 bases left between them. The V gene's germline CDR1 is SQVTM and CDR2 ANQGSEA. The CDR3 is 12 residues long. It was with 60 Vbeta and 13 Jbeta primers that the PCR ran. Generated by immunoSEQ multiplex PCR, the TCRdb table keeps only in-frame clones and is missing some. Of 95,000 to 150,000 clones in the sample, 80% were seen once. Sequenced input: PBMCs. The receptor was derived from a female donor in good health and CMV-seronegative. J is TRBJ1-1 and V is TRBV29-1, with D uncertain. The CDR3 loop is CSVEGRNTEAFF. Here the CDR3 DNA reads TGCAGCGTTGAGGGCCGGAACACTGAAGCTTTCTTT.